This TCR beta chain was retrieved from a study of blood T cells in healthy people across ages. The CDR3 covers 14 residues. V gave up 2 bases and J gave up 6 bases, with 11 bases separating them. CDR1 and CDR2 from the germline V gene are MNHEY and SVGEGT. This clonotype was counted between two and nine times. Its target is not known. Points from the study as a whole: Researchers said unsorted PBMCs prevented a conclusive naive versus antigen-experienced comparison. Per million T cells, TCR beta diversity dropped roughly linearly as age increased.

Through a sample-barcoded 5' primer and a J-beta primer mix, a second PCR was run for about 7 to 12 cycles. Each cDNA molecule was tagged by a template-switch adaptor with 12 random nucleotides. TCRdb recomputed calls from the 5' RACE reads with MiXCR, one row per CDR3 protein. The table lists 1,500,000 or so distinct CDR3 sequences, almost 60% of them singletons. This rearrangement joins TRBV6-2 or TRBV6-3 to TRBJ2-1; tentatively, D is TRBD1 (6 bases). The source material was blood. This clonotype originated in a man aged 18 to 29 in good health. CDR3 residues: CASSYRLGGNEQFF. The CDR3 bases are TGTGCCAGCAGTTACCGGTTAGGGGGCAATGAGCAGTTCTTC.